This TCR beta chain was retrieved from a study of shared clonotypes between healthy human individuals. The wider study: CD8 memory received one plate per donor, CD8 naive two, CD4 memory three and CD4 naive three. Whole-study results and caveats: The study found about 5% of naive CD4 clonotypes shared across a few donors. Estimated richness values were generally larger in naive subsets than in memory subsets.

In its sample, this clone was seen once. The antigen is not known. Clones were sequenced by immunoSEQ multiplex PCR, and TCRdb holds only the in-frame ones, with some missing. The data show hundreds of thousands of clones, with roughly 70% seen just once and less than 2% held by the top ten. CDR1 is LGHNA, CDR2 YNFKEQ, per germline. The V end lost 2 bases, the J end lost 11 bases, and 18 bases lay between the germline ends. This CDR3 contains 14 residues. The source of this sequence is a woman aged 25 to 45 in good health. The sequencing sample was made of memory CD4+ T cells sorted from blood. Subset meaning: CD45RA-negative fraction. V gene TRBV4-2 combines with J gene TRBJ1-1; no definite D call. CDR3 loop: CASSQMRTADEAFF. CDR3 DNA sequence: TGTGCCAGCAGCCAAATGAGGACCGCCGATGAGGCTTTCTTT.